The clone carrying this T cell receptor (beta chain) was counted at least ten times. What it binds is unknown. TCRdb re-derived calls from the 5' RACE reads in MiXCR, one entry per CDR3 protein. Of roughly 7,700 distinct CDR3 sequences listed, roughly 3.5% are singletons. Trimming removed 10 bases at V and 8 bases at J, with 17 bases between. Looked up from germline, CDR1 is LNHDA and CDR2 is SQIVND (reference sequence). The CDR3 runs 12 residues. These data originate in a study of spatial heterogeneity in lung cancer. General study results and limits: Counts of expanded alpha and beta TCRs within tumors tracked the tumor nonsynonymous mutation count. Ubiquitous and regional nonsynonymous mutations were each tracked by the matching count of ubiquitous or regional expanded TCRs.

The time point denotes: sample taken at primary tumor resection. About 73 TRACERx patients with early, untreated non-small cell lung cancer donated samples. Sequencing covered unsorted whole RNA taken from tumor, nontumor lung or frozen PBMC. V is TRBV19 and J is TRBJ1-2; the D gene is possibly TRBD1 (5 bases). The sequences come from lung tumor tissue, collected at surgery. This TCR was recovered from a male donor with early-stage non-small cell lung cancer. CDR3 amino acids: CATSGTAGGYTF. CDR3 nucleotides: TGTGCCACCTCAGGGACCGCCGGGGGCTACACCTTC.